The clone carrying this TCR beta chain was seen ten or more times. Antigen specificity is unknown. The source of the sample is a study of identical twins. General study results and limits: It was cross-sectional statistical analysis, not following the same donors, that the conclusions relied on.

Per germline, CDR1 MNHEY and CDR2 SVGAGI. V shed 1 base and J 5 bases; nucleotides not matched to a gene: 4. CDR3 length equals 14 residues. TCRdb independently ran MiXCR on the 5' RACE reads; one entry per CDR3 protein. The top ten clones hold about 3% of a sample with under 300,000 distinct CDR3 sequences, approximately 8.3% of them seen once. Every donor was a healthy Caucasian. These sequences were also reported in another study, on yellow fever vaccine responses in identical twins.

The receptor was isolated from a woman in her late teens or twenties in good health. The sequenced material came from CD8+ T cells sorted from blood. The genes are TRBV6-5 and TRBJ2-5; 7 bases are shared with TRBD2. As DNA, the CDR3 is TGTGCCAGCAGTTACTTCCAGGGAGGGGAGACCCAGTACTTC. Translated: CASSYFQGGETQYF.